The 13 T cell receptor beta chains listed next were all sequenced from one sample in a study of CD8+ T cells in alopecia areata. Specified treatment: oral pan-JAK inhibitor, 5-10 mg twice daily. After isolation, RNA underwent reverse transcription to generate cDNA as the sequencing template. Only in-frame clones appear in the TCRdb table, and some are missing; sequencing was by immunoSEQ multiplex PCR. The table lists roughly 73,000 clones, roughly 28% of them singletons. Sequenced here: CD8+ T cells sorted from blood, sampled at week 4, from a patient treated with tofacitinib. These receptors were collected from a human donor with alopecia areata.

This clone showed up just a few times. CDR3 protein: CASSSPDNYGYTF. DNA of the CDR3: TGTGCCAGCAGCTCACCGGACAACTATGGCTACACCTTC. The chain has TRBV7-9 and TRBJ1-2; D is unresolved. The CDR3 sequence is 13 residues long. The V end was cut by 4 bases, the J end by 2 bases, with 8 bases between. Germline values: CDR1 SEHNR, CDR2 FQNEAQ (reference sequence).

This chain links TRBV9 with TRBJ2-7; TRBD1 matches 7 bases. J lost 6 bases, V lost 0 bases, and 3 bases had no gene match. The CDR3 totals 13 residues. Germline assignment: CDR1 SGDLS and CDR2 YYNGEE. The CDR3 sequence is CASSVGQGSEQYF. CDR3 sequence (DNA): TGTGCCAGCAGCGTAGGACAGGGTTCCGAGCAGTACTTC.

The chain has TRBV30 and TRBJ2-2; maybe TRBD1 (6 bases). Looked up from germline, CDR1 is GTSNPN and CDR2 is SVGIG (reference sequence). This CDR3 region has 13 residues. The V and J ends lost 5 bases and 13 bases respectively, with 20 bases between them. In DNA form, the CDR3 reads TGTGCCTGGGGATTAGGGGGAACCTCGGGGCTGTTTTTT. Translating gives CAWGLGGTSGLFF. The variable domain in full, completed from reference TRBV30 and TRBJ2-2, reads SQTIHQWPATLVQPVGSPLSLECTVEGTSNPNLYWYRQAAGRGLQLLFYSVGIGQISSEVPQNLSASRPQDRQFILSSKKLLLSDSGFYLCAWGLGGTSGLFFGEGSRLTVL.

The genes are TRBV7-9 and TRBJ2-5; D is unclear. Trimming stripped 3 bases from V and 5 bases from J, with 7 bases between. Germline V gene lookup returns CDR1 SEHNR and CDR2 FQNEAQ (reference sequence). This CDR3 has 12 residues. In DNA, the CDR3 is TGTGCCAGCAGCTTTAGTCGGGAGACCCAGTACTTC. Protein product: CASSFSRETQYF.

By share of the sample, this clone is large. V and J are TRBV27 and TRBJ2-5, with TRBD2 identical over 7 bases. V lost 2 bases and J lost 2; bases outside the gene matches: 8. The CDR3 length is 16 residues. Per germline, CDR1 MNHEY and CDR2 SMNVEV (reference sequence). The CDR3 bases are TGTGCCAGCAGTTTAATCGGCGGGAGCCCTCAAGAGACCCAGTACTTC. Translation gives CASSLIGGSPQETQYF.

The V call is TRBV7-3, the J call TRBJ2-1; 8 nucleotides agree with TRBD2. The V and J ends lost 5 bases and 13 bases, in that order; junction bases with no gene match: 16. From germline, CDR1 is SGHTA and CDR2 FQGTGA. This CDR3 has 15 residues. CDR3 DNA: TGTGCCAGCAGCCCCACGGGCGGGGGACTAGATGTACAGTTCTTC. Its protein product is CASSPTGGGLDVQFF.

This clone was recorded a few times. The rearrangement links TRBV23-1 to TRBJ1-5; 9 nucleotides line up with TRBD1. TRBV23-1 is annotated as an ORF whose role is uncertain. J was trimmed by 6 bases and V by 7 bases; bases with no gene match: 7. This CDR3 has 14 residues. In nucleotides, the CDR3 is TGCGCCAGCACCCACACAGGGGGCCGTCAGCCCCAGCATTTT. Amino acid sequence: CASTHTGGRQPQHF.

The V gene is TRBV4-1, the J gene TRBJ1-2; weak D call: TRBD1 (6 bases). The CDR3 contains 14 residues. Germline lookup yields CDR1 MGHRA and CDR2 YSYEKL. V lost 1 base and J 4 bases, leaving 10 bases between the germline ends. The CDR3 loop reads CASSQVGGIYGYTF. Written as DNA, the CDR3 is TGCGCCAGCAGCCAAGTAGGGGGTATCTATGGCTACACCTTC.

The chain uses TRBV11-2 and TRBJ1-1; 8 bases line up with TRBD1. Germline CDR1 and CDR2: SGHAT and FQNNGV. There are 14 residues in the CDR3. V gave up 7 bases and J gave up 0 bases; unmatched junction bases: 4. The CDR3 region has the DNA TGTGCCAGCACCGGGACAGGACTGAACACTGAAGCTTTCTTT. It specifies CASTGTGLNTEAFF.

The V and J genes are TRBV30 and TRBJ1-1; a possible D gene is TRBD1 (6 bases). V dropped 0 bases and J dropped 4 bases, with 9 bases sitting between them. This CDR3 has 13 residues. Germline V gene sequence: CDR1 GTSNPN, CDR2 SVGIG (reference sequence). In nucleotides, the CDR3 is TGTGCCTGGAGTGTATCAGGGGTCACTGAAGCTTTCTTT. This encodes CAWSVSGVTEAFF.

DNA for the CDR3: TGCAGCGTTGAAGTGGAGGGGTATAATGAAAAACTGTTTTTT. Amino acids: CSVEVEGYNEKLFF. This rearrangement joins TRBV29-1 to TRBJ1-4; maybe TRBD1 (5 bases). The CDR3 consists of 14 residues. Trimming stripped 1 base from V and 4 bases from J, with 10 bases between. The germline V gene encodes CDR1 SQVTM and CDR2 ANQGSEA. The full variable domain, rest sourced from reference TRBV29-1 and TRBJ1-4, is SAVISQKPSRDICQRGTSLTIQCQVDSQVTMMFWYRQQPGQSLTLIATANQGSEATYESGFVIDKFPISRPNLTFSTLTVSNMSPEDSSIYLCSVEVEGYNEKLFFGSGTQLSVL.

This chain connects TRBV4-1 to TRBJ2-7; possibly TRBD2 for D (6 bases). The germline V gene encodes CDR1 MGHRA and CDR2 YSYEKL. Trimming pared 4 bases from V and 1 base from J, leaving 11 bases between. This CDR3 comprises 14 residues. Here the CDR3 DNA reads TGCGCCAGCAGCCGGAGGGTGGGATCCTACGAGCAGTACTTC. It yields the protein CASSRRVGSYEQYF.

J is TRBJ2-5 and V is TRBV4-1; no clear D. Trimming removed 5 bases from V and 5 bases from J, with 9 bases in between. Germline CDR1 MGHRA, CDR2 YSYEKL. CDR3 length equals 12 residues. The CDR3 protein is CASSDLMETQYF. The CDR3, as DNA: TGCGCCAGCAGCGACTTGATGGAGACCCAGTACTTC.